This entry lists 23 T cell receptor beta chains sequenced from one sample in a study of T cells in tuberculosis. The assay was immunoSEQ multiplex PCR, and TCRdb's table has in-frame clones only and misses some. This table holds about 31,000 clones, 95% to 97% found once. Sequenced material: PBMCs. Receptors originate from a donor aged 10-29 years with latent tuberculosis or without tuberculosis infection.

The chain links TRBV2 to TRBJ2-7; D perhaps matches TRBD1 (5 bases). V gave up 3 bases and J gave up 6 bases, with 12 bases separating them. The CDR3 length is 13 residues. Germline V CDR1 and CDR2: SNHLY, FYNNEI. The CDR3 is CASSEAREGEQYF. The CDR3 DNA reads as TGTGCCAGCAGTGAGGCCAGGGAAGGCGAGCAGTACTTC.

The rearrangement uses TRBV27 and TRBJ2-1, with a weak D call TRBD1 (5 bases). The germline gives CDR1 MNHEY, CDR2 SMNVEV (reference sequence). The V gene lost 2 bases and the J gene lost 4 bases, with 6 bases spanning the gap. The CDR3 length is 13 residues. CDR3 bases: TGTGCCAGCAGTTTAGGGGCGTACAATGAGCAGTTCTTC. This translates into CASSLGAYNEQFF.

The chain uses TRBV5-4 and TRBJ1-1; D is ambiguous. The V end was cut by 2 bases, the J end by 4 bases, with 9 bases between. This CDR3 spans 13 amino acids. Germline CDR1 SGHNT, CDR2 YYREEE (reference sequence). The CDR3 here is CASSFSRVTEAFF. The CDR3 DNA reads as TGTGCCAGCAGCTTTTCGCGGGTCACTGAAGCTTTCTTT.

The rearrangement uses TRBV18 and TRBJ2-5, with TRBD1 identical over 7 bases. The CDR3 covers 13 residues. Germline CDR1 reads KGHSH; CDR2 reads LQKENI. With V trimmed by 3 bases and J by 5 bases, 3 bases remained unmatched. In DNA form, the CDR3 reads TGTGCCAGCTCACCTGACAGGGCGGAGACCCAGTACTTC. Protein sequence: CASSPDRAETQYF. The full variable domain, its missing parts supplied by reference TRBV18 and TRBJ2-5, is NAGVMQNPRHLVRRRGQEARLRCSPMKGHSHVYWYRQLPEEGLKFMVYLQKENIIDESGMPKERFSAEFPKEGPSILRIQQVVRGDSAAYFCASSPDRAETQYFGPGTRLLVL.

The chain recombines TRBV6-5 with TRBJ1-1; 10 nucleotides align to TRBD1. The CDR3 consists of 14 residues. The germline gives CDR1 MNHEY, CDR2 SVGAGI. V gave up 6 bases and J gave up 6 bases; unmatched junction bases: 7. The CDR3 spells CASSGRDRGPEAFF. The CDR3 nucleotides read TGTGCCAGCAGCGGGCGGGACAGGGGTCCTGAAGCTTTCTTT.

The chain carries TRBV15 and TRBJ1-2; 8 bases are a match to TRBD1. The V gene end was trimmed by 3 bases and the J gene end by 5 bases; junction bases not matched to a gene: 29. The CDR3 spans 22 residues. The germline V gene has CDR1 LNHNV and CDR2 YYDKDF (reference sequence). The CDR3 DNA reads TGTGCCACCAGCAGGGTGGGGACAGGTAGACCGGGCAGGGCCCCGCCTAGGTATGGCTACACCTTC. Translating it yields CATSRVGTGRPGRAPPRYGYTF.

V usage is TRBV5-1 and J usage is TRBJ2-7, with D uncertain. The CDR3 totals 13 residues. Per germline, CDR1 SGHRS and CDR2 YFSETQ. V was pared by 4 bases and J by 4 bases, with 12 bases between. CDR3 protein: CASSLRLEYEQYF. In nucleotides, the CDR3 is TGCGCCAGCAGCCTACGACTGGAGTACGAGCAGTACTTC.

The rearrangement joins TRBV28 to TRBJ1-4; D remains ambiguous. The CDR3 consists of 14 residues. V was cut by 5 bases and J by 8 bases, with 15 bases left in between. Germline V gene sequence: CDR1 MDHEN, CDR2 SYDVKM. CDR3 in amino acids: CASSPDSSQEKLFF. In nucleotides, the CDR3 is TGTGCCAGCAGTCCCGACTCCAGCCAAGAAAAACTGTTTTTT.

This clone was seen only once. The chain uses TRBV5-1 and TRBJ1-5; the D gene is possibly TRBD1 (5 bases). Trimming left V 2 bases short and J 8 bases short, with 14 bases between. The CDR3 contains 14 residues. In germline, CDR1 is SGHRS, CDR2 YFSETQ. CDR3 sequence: CASSLSAGSEPQHF. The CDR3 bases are TGCGCCAGCAGCTTATCGGCAGGGTCGGAGCCCCAGCATTTT.

CDR3 region: CASSTTSSYNEQFF. CDR3 nucleotides: TGTGCCAGCAGCACGACTAGCTCCTACAATGAGCAGTTCTTC. The chain employs TRBV7-9 and TRBJ2-1; D may be TRBD2 (6 bases). Looked up from germline, CDR1 is SEHNR and CDR2 is FQNEAQ (reference sequence). The CDR3 runs 14 residues. Trimming removed 5 bases from V and 0 bases from J, with 8 bases in between. The whole variable domain, filled in from reference TRBV7-9 and TRBJ2-1, reads DTGVSQNPRHKITKRGQNVTFRCDPISEHNRLYWYRQTLGQGPEFLTYFQNEAQLEKSRLLSDRFSAERPKGSFSTLEIQRTEQGDSAMYLCASSTTSSYNEQFFGPGTRLTVL.

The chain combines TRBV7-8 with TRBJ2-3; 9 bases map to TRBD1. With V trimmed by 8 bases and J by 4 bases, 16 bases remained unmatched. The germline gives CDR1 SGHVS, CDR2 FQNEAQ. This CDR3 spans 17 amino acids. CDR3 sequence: CASGRKPGQGFADTQYF. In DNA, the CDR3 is TGTGCCAGCGGAAGGAAACCGGGACAGGGCTTTGCAGATACGCAGTATTTT.

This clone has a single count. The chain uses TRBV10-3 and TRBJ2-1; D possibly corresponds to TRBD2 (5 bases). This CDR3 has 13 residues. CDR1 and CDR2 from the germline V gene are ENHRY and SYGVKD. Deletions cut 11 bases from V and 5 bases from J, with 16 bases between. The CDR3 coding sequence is TGTGCCGCAAGGACTGCTAATGACAATGAGCAGTTCTTC. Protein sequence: CAARTANDNEQFF.

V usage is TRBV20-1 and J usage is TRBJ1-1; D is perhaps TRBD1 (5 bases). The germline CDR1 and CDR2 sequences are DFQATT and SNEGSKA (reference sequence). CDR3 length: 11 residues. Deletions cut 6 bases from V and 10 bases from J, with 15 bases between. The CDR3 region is CSAPRGLIAFF. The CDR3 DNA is TGCAGTGCCCCTAGGGGTCTGATAGCTTTCTTT.

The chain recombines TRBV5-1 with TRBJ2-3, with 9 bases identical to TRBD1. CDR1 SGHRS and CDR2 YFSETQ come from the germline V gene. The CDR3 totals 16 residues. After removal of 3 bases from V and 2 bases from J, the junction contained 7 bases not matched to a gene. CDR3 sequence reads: CASSSGQGYVTDTQYF. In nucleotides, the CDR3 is TGCGCCAGCAGCTCCGGACAGGGGTATGTCACAGATACGCAGTATTTT.

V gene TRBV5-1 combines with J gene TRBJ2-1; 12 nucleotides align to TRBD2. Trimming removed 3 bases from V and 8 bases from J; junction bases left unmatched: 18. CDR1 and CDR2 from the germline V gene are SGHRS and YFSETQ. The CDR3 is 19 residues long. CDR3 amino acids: CASSSPGTSGPPVGDEQFF. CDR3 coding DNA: TGCGCCAGCAGCTCGCCCGGGACTAGCGGGCCTCCAGTAGGCGATGAGCAGTTCTTC.

CDR3 nucleotide sequence: TGCGCCAGCAGCCAAGGGGTTTCGGGTGGAGAGACCCAGTACTTC. Protein: CASSQGVSGGETQYF. This sequence joins TRBV4-1 and TRBJ2-5, with D unclear. The germline V gene has CDR1 MGHRA and CDR2 YSYEKL. Between the trimmed V and J ends, which lost 1 base and 4 bases, there was a span of 13 bases. The length of the CDR3 is 15 residues.

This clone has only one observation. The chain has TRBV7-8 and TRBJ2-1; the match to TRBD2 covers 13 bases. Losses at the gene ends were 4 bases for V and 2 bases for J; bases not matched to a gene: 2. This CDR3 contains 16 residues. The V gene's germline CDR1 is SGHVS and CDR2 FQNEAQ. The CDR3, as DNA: TGTGCCAGCAGCTCCGGGACTAGCGGGACCTACAATGAGCAGTTCTTC. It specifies CASSSGTSGTYNEQFF. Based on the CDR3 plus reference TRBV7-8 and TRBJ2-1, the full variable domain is GAGVSQSPRYKVAKRGQDVALRCDPISGHVSLFWYQQALGQGPEFLTYFQNEAQLDKSGLPSDRFFAERPEGSVSTLKIQRTQQEDSAVYLCASSSGTSGTYNEQFFGPGTRLTVL.

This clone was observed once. DNA of the CDR3: TGCGCCAGCAGCTTGGGTCGGTTGGAGACCCAGTACTTC. Translating it yields CASSLGRLETQYF. The V and J genes are TRBV5-1 and TRBJ2-5; D is ambiguous. The CDR3 has 13 residues. From germline, CDR1 is SGHRS and CDR2 YFSETQ. The V gene lost 0 bases and the J gene lost 5 bases, with 8 bases spanning the gap.

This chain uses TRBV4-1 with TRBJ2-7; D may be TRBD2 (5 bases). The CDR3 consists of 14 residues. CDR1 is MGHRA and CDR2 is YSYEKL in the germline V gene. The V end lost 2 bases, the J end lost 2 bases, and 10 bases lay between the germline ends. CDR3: CASSQWSGTYEQYF. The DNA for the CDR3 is TGCGCCAGCAGCCAATGGTCCGGGACCTACGAGCAGTACTTC.

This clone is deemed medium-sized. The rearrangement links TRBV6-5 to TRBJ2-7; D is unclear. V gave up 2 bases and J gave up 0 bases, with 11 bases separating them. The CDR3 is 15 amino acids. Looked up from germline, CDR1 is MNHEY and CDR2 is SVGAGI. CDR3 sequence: CASSYTSTGSYEQYF. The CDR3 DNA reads TGTGCCAGCAGTTACACCTCGACGGGCTCCTACGAGCAGTACTTC.

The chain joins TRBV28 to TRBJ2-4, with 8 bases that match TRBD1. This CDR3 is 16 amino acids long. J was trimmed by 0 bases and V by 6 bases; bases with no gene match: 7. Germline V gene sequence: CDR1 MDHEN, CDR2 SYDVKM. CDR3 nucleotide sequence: TGTGCCAGCAGAGCGGCAGGGGGCTTAGCCAAAAACATTCAGTACTTC. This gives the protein CASRAAGGLAKNIQYF.

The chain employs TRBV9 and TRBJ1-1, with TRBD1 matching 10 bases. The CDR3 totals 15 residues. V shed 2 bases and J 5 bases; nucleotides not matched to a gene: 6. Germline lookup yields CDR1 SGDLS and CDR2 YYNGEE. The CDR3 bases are TGTGCCAGCAGCGTGGGACAGGGGAGGTTGACTGAAGCTTTCTTT. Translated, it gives CASSVGQGRLTEAFF.

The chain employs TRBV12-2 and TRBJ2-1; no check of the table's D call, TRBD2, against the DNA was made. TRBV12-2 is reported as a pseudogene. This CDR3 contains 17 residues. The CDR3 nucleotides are TGTGCAAGTCGCTTAGGGGGACTAGCGGGGGACTACAATGAGCAGTTCTTC. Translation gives CASRLGGLAGDYNEQFF.